This T cell receptor (beta chain) was captured in a study of blood T cell repertoires in COVID-19. Overall study: Samples of COVID-19 (acute and convalescent) were obtained from the United States, Italy and Spain. In each case, the material was cDNA or gDNA derived from T cells, B-cell-depleted T cells, or PBMCs.

The CDR3 is 12 amino acids. The V and J ends lost 5 bases and 7 bases, in that order; junction bases with no gene match: 1. Germline CDR1 and CDR2: SQVTM and ANQGSEA. The assay was immunoSEQ multiplex PCR, and TCRdb's table has in-frame clones only and misses some. The sample shows 200,000 to 250,000 clones, about 87% of them seen only once. The rearrangement links TRBV29-1 to TRBJ2-7; 14 bases agree with TRBD2. Sequences were obtained from peripheral blood. The clonotype was recovered from a young man with COVID-19, enrolled during active disease. The CDR3: CSVWTSGREQYF. CDR3 nucleotide sequence: TGCAGCGTTTGGACTAGCGGGAGGGAGCAGTACTTC.